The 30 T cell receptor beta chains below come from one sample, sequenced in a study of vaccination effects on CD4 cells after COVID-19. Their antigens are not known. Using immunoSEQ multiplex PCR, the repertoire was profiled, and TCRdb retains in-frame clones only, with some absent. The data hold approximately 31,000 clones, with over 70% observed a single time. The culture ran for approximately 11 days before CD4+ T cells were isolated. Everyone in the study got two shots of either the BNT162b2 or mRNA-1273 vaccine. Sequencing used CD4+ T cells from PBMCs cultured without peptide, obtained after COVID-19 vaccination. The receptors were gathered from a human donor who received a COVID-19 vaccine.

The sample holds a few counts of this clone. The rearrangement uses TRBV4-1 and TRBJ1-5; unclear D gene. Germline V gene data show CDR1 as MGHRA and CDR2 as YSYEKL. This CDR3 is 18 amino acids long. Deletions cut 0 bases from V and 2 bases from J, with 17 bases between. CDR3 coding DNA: TGCGCCAGCAGCCAAGATTGGTCCGTGGGCAGGCGCAATCAGCCCCAGCATTTT. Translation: CASSQDWSVGRRNQPQHF.

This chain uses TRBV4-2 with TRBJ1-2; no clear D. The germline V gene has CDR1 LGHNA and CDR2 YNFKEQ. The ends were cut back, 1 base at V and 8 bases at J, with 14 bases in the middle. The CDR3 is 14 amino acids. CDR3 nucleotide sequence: TGTGCCAGCAGCCAAGGGATCCAGTCTCGGGGCTACACCTTC. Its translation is CASSQGIQSRGYTF.

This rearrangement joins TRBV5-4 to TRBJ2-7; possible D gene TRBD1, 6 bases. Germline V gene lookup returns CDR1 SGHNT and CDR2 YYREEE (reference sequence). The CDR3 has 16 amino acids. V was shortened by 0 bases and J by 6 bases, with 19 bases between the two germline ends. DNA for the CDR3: TGTGCCAGCAGCTTGGAACAGGGAAGGGGATCTTTCGAGCAGTACTTC. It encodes CASSLEQGRGSFEQYF. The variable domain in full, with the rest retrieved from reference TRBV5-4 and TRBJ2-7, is ETGVTQSPTHLIKTRGQQVTLRCSSQSGHNTVSWYQQALGQGPQFIFQYYREEENGRGNFPPRFSGLQFPNYSSELNVNALELDDSALYLCASSLEQGRGSFEQYFGPGTRLTVT.

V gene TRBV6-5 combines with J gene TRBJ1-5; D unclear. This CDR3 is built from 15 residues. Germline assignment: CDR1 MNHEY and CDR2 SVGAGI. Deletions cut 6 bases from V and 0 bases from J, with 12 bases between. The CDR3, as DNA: TGTGCCAGCAGGGGGATATCAGGTAGCAATCAGCCCCAGCATTTT. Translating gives CASRGISGSNQPQHF.

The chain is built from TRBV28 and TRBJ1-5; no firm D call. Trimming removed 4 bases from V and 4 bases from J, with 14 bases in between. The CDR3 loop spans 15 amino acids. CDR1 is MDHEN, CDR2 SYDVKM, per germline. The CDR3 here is CASSSLSKINQPQHF. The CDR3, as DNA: TGTGCCAGCAGTTCCCTTTCCAAGATTAATCAGCCCCAGCATTTT.

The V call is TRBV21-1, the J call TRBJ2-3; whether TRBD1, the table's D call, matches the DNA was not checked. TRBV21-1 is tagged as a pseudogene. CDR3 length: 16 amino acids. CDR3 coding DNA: TGTGCCAGCCTCGAAGCGGGGACAGGGGGAACAGATACGCAGTATTTT. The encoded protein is CASLEAGTGGTDTQYF.

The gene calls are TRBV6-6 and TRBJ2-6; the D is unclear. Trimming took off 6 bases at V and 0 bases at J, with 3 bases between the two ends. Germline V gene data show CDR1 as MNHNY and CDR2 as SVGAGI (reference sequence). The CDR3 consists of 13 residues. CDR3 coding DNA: TGTGCCAGCAGCGGCTCTGGGGCCAACGTCCTGACTTTC. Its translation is CASSGSGANVLTF.

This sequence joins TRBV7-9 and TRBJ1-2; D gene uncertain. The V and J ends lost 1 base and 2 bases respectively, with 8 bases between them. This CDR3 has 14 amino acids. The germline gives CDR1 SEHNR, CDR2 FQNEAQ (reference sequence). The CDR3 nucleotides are TGTGCCAGCAGCTTAGGTGGACCAAACTATGGCTACACCTTC. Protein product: CASSLGGPNYGYTF.

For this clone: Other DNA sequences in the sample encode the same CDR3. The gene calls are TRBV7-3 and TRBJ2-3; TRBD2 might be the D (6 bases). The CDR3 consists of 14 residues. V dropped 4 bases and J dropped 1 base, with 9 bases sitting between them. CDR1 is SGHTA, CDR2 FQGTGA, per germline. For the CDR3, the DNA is TGTGCCAGCAGCTCCTCGGGGGGCACAGATACGCAGTATTTT. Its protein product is CASSSSGGTDTQYF. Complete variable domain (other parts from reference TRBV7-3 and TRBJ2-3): GAGVSQTPSNKVTEKGKYVELRCDPISGHTALYWYRQSLGQGPEFLIYFQGTGAADDSGLPNDRFFAVRPEGSVSTLKIQRTERGDSAVYLCASSSSGGTDTQYFGPGTRLTVL.

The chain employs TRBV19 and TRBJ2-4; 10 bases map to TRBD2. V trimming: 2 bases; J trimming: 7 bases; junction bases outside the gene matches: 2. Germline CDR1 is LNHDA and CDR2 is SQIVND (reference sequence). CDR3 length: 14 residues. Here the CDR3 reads CASSITSGANIQYF. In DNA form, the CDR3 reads TGTGCCAGTAGTATAACTAGCGGGGCGAACATTCAGTACTTC.

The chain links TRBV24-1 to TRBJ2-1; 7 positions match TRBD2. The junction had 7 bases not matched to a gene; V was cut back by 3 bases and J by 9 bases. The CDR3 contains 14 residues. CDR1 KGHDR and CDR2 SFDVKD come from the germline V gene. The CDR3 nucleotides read TGTGCCACCAGTGATCGCCGGACTAGTTCTGAGCAGTTCTTC. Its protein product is CATSDRRTSSEQFF.

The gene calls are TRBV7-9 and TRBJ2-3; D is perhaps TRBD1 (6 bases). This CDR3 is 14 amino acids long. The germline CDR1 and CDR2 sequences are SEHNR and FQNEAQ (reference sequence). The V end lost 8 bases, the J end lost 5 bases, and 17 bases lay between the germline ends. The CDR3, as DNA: TGTGCCAGCGCGACGGGCAGGGGATTAGATACGCAGTATTTT. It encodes CASATGRGLDTQYF.

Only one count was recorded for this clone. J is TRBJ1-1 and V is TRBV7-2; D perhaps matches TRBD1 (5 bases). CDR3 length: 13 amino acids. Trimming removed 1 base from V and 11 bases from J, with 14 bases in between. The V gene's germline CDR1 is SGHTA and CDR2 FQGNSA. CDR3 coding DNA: TGTGCCAGCAGCTTAGTAAGGGGTGGATATGCTTTCTTT. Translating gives CASSLVRGGYAFF.

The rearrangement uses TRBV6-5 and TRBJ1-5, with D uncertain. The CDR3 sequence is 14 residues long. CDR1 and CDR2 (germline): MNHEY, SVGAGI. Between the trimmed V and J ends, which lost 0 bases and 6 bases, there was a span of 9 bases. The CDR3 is CASSYSASGQPQHF. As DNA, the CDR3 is TGTGCCAGCAGTTACTCGGCATCAGGTCAGCCCCAGCATTTT.

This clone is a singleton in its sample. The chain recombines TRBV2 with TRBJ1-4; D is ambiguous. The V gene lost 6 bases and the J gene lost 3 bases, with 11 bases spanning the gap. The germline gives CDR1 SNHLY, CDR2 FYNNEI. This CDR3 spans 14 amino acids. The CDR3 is CASSAAIANEKLFF. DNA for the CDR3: TGTGCCAGCAGCGCAGCCATTGCTAATGAAAAACTGTTTTTT.

The CDR3 loop reads CASSPIPPRTGMNYGYTF. CDR3 bases: TGTGCCAGCAGCCCGATCCCTCCCCGGACAGGGATGAACTATGGCTACACCTTC. V gene TRBV7-9 combines with J gene TRBJ1-2; TRBD1 aligns across 8 bases. V lost 5 bases to trimming and J lost 2 bases; unmatched junction nucleotides: 16. Germline V CDR1 and CDR2: SEHNR, FQNEAQ (reference sequence). The CDR3 is 18 amino acids.

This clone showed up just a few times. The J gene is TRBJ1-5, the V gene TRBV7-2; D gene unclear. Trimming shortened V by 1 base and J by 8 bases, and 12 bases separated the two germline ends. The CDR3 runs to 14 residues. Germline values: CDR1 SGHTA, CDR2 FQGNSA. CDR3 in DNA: TGTGCCAGCAGCTTAGAATCAGGAAGGAAGCCCCAGCATTTT. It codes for CASSLESGRKPQHF. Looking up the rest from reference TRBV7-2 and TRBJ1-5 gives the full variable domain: GAGVSQSPSNKVTEKGKDVELRCDPISGHTALYWYRQSLGQGLEFLIYFQGNSAPDKSGLPSDRFSAERTGGSVSTLTIQRTQQEDSAVYLCASSLESGRKPQHFGDGTRLSIL.

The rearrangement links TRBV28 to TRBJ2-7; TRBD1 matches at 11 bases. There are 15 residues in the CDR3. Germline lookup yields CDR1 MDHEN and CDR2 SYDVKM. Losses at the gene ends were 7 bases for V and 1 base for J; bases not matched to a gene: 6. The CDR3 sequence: CASNTGQGGSYEQYF. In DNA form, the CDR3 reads TGTGCCAGCAACACGGGACAGGGGGGGTCCTACGAGCAGTACTTC.

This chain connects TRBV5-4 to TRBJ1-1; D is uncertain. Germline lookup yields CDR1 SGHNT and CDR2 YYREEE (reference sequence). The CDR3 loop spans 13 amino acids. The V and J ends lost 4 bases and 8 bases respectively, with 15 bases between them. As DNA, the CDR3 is TGTGCCAGCAGCCGCCCCCCCGTTGAGGAAGCTTTCTTT. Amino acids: CASSRPPVEEAFF. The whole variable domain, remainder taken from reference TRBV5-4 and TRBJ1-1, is ETGVTQSPTHLIKTRGQQVTLRCSSQSGHNTVSWYQQALGQGPQFIFQYYREEENGRGNFPPRFSGLQFPNYSSELNVNALELDDSALYLCASSRPPVEEAFFGQGTRLTVV.

Here the CDR3 reads CASSPSGTLPEQYF. The CDR3 nucleotides read TGTGCCAGTAGCCCTAGCGGGACCCTTCCCGAGCAGTACTTC. This rearrangement joins TRBV19 to TRBJ2-7; the match to TRBD2 covers 9 bases. CDR3 length equals 14 residues. J gave up 6 bases and V 6 bases, and 9 bases lay outside the gene matches. Per germline, CDR1 LNHDA and CDR2 SQIVND (reference sequence).

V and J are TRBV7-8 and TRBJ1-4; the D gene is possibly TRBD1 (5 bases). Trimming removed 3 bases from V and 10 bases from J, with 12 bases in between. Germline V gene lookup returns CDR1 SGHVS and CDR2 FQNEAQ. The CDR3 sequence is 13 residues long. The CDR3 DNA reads TGTGCCAGCAGCTTGGAAGGGGAGGGAAAACTGTTTTTT. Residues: CASSLEGEGKLFF. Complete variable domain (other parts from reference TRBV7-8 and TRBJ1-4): GAGVSQSPRYKVAKRGQDVALRCDPISGHVSLFWYQQALGQGPEFLTYFQNEAQLDKSGLPSDRFFAERPEGSVSTLKIQRTQQEDSAVYLCASSLEGEGKLFFGSGTQLSVL.

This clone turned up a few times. CDR3 protein: CASRGTSGRAGELFF. The CDR3 DNA reads as TGTGCCAGCAGGGGGACTAGCGGGAGGGCCGGGGAGCTGTTTTTT. The chain joins TRBV6-5 to TRBJ2-2; the match to TRBD2 covers 16 bases. The CDR3 contains 15 residues. The germline gives CDR1 MNHEY, CDR2 SVGAGI. Trimming cost V 6 bases and J 6 bases; bases outside gene matches: 1.

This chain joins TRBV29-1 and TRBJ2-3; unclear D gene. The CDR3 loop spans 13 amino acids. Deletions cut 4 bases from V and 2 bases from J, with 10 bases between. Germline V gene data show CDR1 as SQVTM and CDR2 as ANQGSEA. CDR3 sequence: CSVVVVFTDTQYF. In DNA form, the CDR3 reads TGCAGCGTTGTTGTGGTATTCACAGATACGCAGTATTTT.

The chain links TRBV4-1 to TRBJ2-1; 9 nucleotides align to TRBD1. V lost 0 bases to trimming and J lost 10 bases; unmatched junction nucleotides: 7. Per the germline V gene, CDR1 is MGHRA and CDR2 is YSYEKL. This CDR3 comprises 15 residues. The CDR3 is CASSQEGATGGEQFF. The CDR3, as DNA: TGCGCCAGCAGCCAAGAAGGGGCTACAGGGGGCGAGCAGTTCTTC.

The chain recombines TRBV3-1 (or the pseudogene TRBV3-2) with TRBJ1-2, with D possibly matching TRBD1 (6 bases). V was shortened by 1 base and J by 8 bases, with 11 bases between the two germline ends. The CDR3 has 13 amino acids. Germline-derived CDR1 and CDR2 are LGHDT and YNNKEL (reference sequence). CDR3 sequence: CASSQATGLGYTF. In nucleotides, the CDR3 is TGTGCCAGCAGCCAAGCAACAGGGTTAGGCTACACCTTC.

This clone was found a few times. The CDR3 is CASSVGTGGVETQYF. Written as DNA, the CDR3 is TGTGCCAGCAGCGTCGGGACAGGGGGCGTGGAGACCCAGTACTTC. The chain has TRBV9 and TRBJ2-5; 12 positions match TRBD1. J lost 5 bases, V lost 2 bases, and 4 bases had no gene match. CDR1 is SGDLS and CDR2 is YYNGEE in the germline V gene. The CDR3 totals 15 residues.

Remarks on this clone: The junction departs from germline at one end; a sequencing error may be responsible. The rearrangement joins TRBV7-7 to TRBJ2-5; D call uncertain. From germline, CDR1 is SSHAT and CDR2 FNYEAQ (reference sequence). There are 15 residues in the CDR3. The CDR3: CASSLGGHTAETQYF. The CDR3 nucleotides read TGTGCTAGCAGCTTAGGTGGCCACACAGCTGAGACCCAGTACTTC.

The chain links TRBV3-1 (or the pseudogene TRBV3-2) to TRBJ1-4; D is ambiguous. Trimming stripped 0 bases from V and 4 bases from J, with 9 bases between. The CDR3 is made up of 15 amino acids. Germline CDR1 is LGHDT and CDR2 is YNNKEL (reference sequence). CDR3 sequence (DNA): TGTGCCAGCAGCCAAGAAAGAGTGCGTAATGAAAAACTGTTTTTT. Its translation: CASSQERVRNEKLFF.

As DNA, the CDR3 is TGTGCCAGCAGCCAAGGGCAGGGGCACACCATATATTTT. Its protein is CASSQGQGHTIYF. The J gene is TRBJ1-3, the V gene TRBV3-1 (or the pseudogene TRBV3-2); a possible D gene is TRBD1 (6 bases). Looked up from germline, CDR1 is LGHDT and CDR2 is YNNKEL (reference sequence). With 1 base removed from V and 8 bases from J, the gap between germline ends came to 9 bases. This CDR3 has 13 amino acids.

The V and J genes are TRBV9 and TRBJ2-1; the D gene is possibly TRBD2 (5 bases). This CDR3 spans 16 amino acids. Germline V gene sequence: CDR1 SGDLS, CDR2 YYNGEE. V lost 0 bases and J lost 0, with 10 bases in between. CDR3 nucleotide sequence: TGTGCCAGCAGCGTAGTTTCCAGCGGCTCCTACAATGAGCAGTTCTTC. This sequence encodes CASSVVSSGSYNEQFF.